This T cell receptor (beta chain) came from a study of cytomegalovirus exposure and HLA in healthy donors. Study information: Tens of millions of unique TCRs from HLA-typed donors made up an early data release.

Study results and caveats: Per a later analysis, 16,951 TCR beta sequences showed association with HLA alleles at 0.05 false discovery rate.

With respect to this clone: What it binds is unknown.

PCR used 60 Vbeta primers and 13 Jbeta primers. Only in-frame clones appear in the TCRdb table, and some are missing; sequencing was by immunoSEQ multiplex PCR. The top ten hold around 2.2% of the sample, which has roughly 110,000 clones, around 61% seen once. Source material: PBMCs. The source is a woman younger than 45 in good health and CMV-seronegative.

The CDR3 here is CASSLGPGVPVSGNTIYF. The CDR3 nucleotides read TGCGCCAGCAGCTTGGGGCCAGGGGTTCCCGTCTCTGGAAACACCATATATTTT. The genes are TRBV5-1 and TRBJ1-3; possibly TRBD1 for D (6 bases). The germline V gene encodes CDR1 SGHRS and CDR2 YFSETQ. This CDR3 comprises 18 residues. V dropped 0 bases and J dropped 0 bases, with 16 bases sitting between them.